One and the same sample provided the 18 T cell receptor beta chains below, sequenced in a study of low-dose radiotherapy and immunotherapy resistance in tumors. The sample's time point: after trial treatment. Sample treatment: LDRT plus nivolumab, ipilimumab, low-dose cyclophosphamide and aspirin (RACIN trial). TRAV and TRBV primers primed cDNA for both TCRalpha and TCRbeta. A roughly 20-cycle PCR with a constant-region primer and V-primer adapter amplified TCRs. From the reads, TCRdb called clonotypes with MiXCR, one entry per CDR3 protein. This table has tens of thousands of distinct CDR3 sequences, 20% to 25% appearing once. The sample in question was PBMCs, obtained after low-dose radiotherapy plus immunotherapy. The receptors here all came from a female donor with ovarian cancer.

This clonotype was counted at least ten times. The J gene is TRBJ2-7, the V gene TRBV28, with a weak D call TRBD1 (6 bases). The CDR3 totals 15 residues. From germline, CDR1 is MDHEN and CDR2 SYDVKM. The V end lost 5 bases, the J end lost 6 bases, and 20 bases lay between the germline ends. The CDR3 nucleotides are TGTGCCAGCAGTGTAAAACAGGGTTGGGGAGCCGAGCAGTACTTC. As protein: CASSVKQGWGAEQYF.

In the case of this clonotype: It differs at one base from a far larger clone, so likely a read error. The chain carries TRBV7-6 and TRBJ2-1, with 9 bases that match TRBD1. Germline trimming cut 5 bases from V and 10 bases from J; bases unmatched to any gene: 6. The germline V gene has CDR1 SGHVS and CDR2 FNYEAQ. CDR3 length: 13 amino acids. Here the CDR3 reads CASSPGQGREQFF. CDR3 DNA: TGTGCCAGCAGCCCGGGACAGGGACGCGAGCAGTTCTTC. Variable domain in full (rest from reference TRBV7-6 and TRBJ2-1): GAGVSQSPRYKVTKRGQDVALRCDPISGHVSLYWYRQALGQGPEFLTYFNYEAQQDKSGLPNDRFSAERPEGSISTLTIQRTEQRDSAMYRCASSPGQGREQFFGPGTRLTVL.

In its sample, this clonotype was seen many times. This rearrangement joins TRBV5-8 to TRBJ2-3, with 8 bases fitting TRBD1. V dropped 0 bases and J dropped 4; count of bases not matched to a gene: 7. The CDR3 length is 16 residues. Germline V lookup: CDR1 SGHTS, CDR2 YDEGEE. CDR3 residues: CASSLALTGASDTQYF. The DNA for the CDR3 is TGTGCCAGCAGCTTGGCCTTGACAGGGGCTTCAGATACGCAGTATTTT.

Ten or more counts support this clonotype. The chain employs TRBV7-2 and TRBJ2-7; unclear D gene. Germline V gene sequence: CDR1 SGHTA, CDR2 FQGNSA. Trimming cost V 0 bases and J 7 bases, with 7 bases left between them. The CDR3 contains 12 residues. The CDR3 sequence: CASSLAPLEQYF. The CDR3 region has the DNA TGTGCCAGCAGCTTAGCCCCTCTGGAGCAGTACTTC.

This clonotype was seen ten or more times. The V call is TRBV6-2 or TRBV6-3, the J call TRBJ1-2; the D gene is possibly TRBD1 (6 bases). The CDR3 loop spans 16 amino acids. Germline CDR1 MNHEY, CDR2 SVGEGT. V was clipped by 5 bases and J by 4 bases, with 20 bases between them. CDR3 in amino acids: CASSGGRTVTVYGYTF. In DNA, the CDR3 is TGTGCCAGCAGTGGGGGGCGGACAGTCACAGTCTATGGCTACACCTTC.

This clonotype was recorded many times. This sequence joins TRBV7-9 and TRBJ1-4, with D uncertain. CDR1 and CDR2 from the germline V gene are SEHNR and FQNEAQ (reference sequence). With 2 bases removed from V and 3 bases from J, the gap between germline ends came to 10 bases. The CDR3 runs to 15 residues. The CDR3 here is CASSLSGDPNEKLFF. The CDR3 nucleotides read TGTGCCAGCAGCTTAAGCGGGGATCCTAATGAAAAACTGTTTTTT.

The rearrangement links TRBV5-8 to TRBJ2-7; TRBD2 agrees at 8 bases. The CDR3 loop spans 16 amino acids. V was pared by 6 bases and J by 1 base, with 12 bases of the junction left unmatched. The germline CDR1 and CDR2 sequences are SGHTS and YDEGEE. The CDR3 loop reads CASTLRLAGSSYEQYF. Here the CDR3 DNA reads TGTGCCAGCACCCTAAGGCTAGCGGGTTCTTCCTACGAGCAGTACTTC.

V and J are TRBV12-3 or TRBV12-4 and TRBJ2-7, with TRBD1 as a possible D gene (6 bases). V was trimmed by 7 bases and J by 3 bases, leaving 16 bases between them. CDR3 length: 14 amino acids. The CDR3 region is CASNRGGYNYEQYF. Written as DNA, the CDR3 is TGTGCCAGCAATAGAGGGGGTTATAACTACGAGCAGTACTTC.

As to this clonotype: With a far larger clone one base away, a read error is the likely cause. The J gene is TRBJ2-1, the V gene TRBV11-2; D is perhaps TRBD2 (6 bases). Germline V CDR1 and CDR2: SGHAT, FQNNGV. This CDR3 is built from 14 residues. CDR3 DNA sequence: TGTGCCGGCAGCTTTAGCGGAAACTACAATGAGCAGTTCTTC. Encoded protein: CAGSFSGNYNEQFF.

This clonotype occurred many times. The V gene is TRBV3-1, the J gene TRBJ2-2, with D perhaps TRBD1 (6 bases). The CDR3 loop spans 15 amino acids. V was pared by 4 bases and J by 1 base, with 10 bases between. Germline-derived CDR1 and CDR2 are LGHDT and YNNKEL (reference sequence). CDR3 protein: CASSRNRVNTGELFF. The CDR3 coding sequence is TGTGCCAGCAGCCGAAACAGGGTGAACACCGGGGAGCTGTTTTTT. Filled out from reference TRBV3-1 and TRBJ2-2, the complete variable domain reads DTAVSQTPKYLVTQMGNDKSIKCEQNLGHDTMYWYKQDSKKFLKIMFSYNNKELIINETVPNRFSPKSPDKAHLNLHINSLELGDSAVYFCASSRNRVNTGELFFGEGSRLTVL.

The genes are TRBV20-1 and TRBJ2-3, with D possibly matching TRBD2 (5 bases). The CDR3 is 15 residues long. V was pared by 6 bases and J by 0 bases, with 16 bases between. Germline V gene lookup returns CDR1 DFQATT and CDR2 SNEGSKA (reference sequence). CDR3 loop: CSATGPAESTDTQYF. The CDR3 DNA is TGCAGTGCCACCGGCCCAGCGGAAAGCACAGATACGCAGTATTTT.

Worth noting for this clonotype: It differs at one base from a far larger clone, so likely a read error. V usage is TRBV6-8 and J usage is TRBJ1-1; 7 bases fit TRBD1. The germline V gene encodes CDR1 MNHGY and CDR2 SAAAGT. The CDR3 runs to 13 residues. The V and J ends lost 10 bases and 5 bases, in that order; junction bases with no gene match: 10. The CDR3 nucleotides are TGTGCCACCATGCCAGGGGGGAGGACTGAAGCTTTCTTT. It yields the protein CATMPGGRTEAFF.

With regard to this clonotype: One base separates it from a far larger clone, so it is likely a read error. The chain's CDR3 is CASSQQGAGYEQFF. The CDR3 DNA follows: TGTGCCAGCAGCCAACAAGGGGCAGGCTACGAGCAGTTCTTC. The chain has TRBV13 and TRBJ2-1; D might be TRBD1 (5 bases). The CDR3 is 14 amino acids. The V end lost 5 bases, the J end lost 10 bases, and 18 bases lay between the germline ends. CDR1 is PRHDT, CDR2 FYEKMQ, per germline (reference sequence).

Regarding this clonotype: This sequence may be a read error, since a much larger clone differs from it by one base. The CDR3 spells CATSRDLAYNEQYF. The DNA of the CDR3 is TGTGCCACCAGCAGAGATCTGGCCTACAATGAGCAGTACTTC. The rearrangement joins TRBV15 to TRBJ2-7; D is unresolved. Germline CDR1 LNHNV, CDR2 YYDKDF (reference sequence). The germline V and J ends were trimmed by 0 bases and 7 bases, with 13 bases remaining between them. CDR3 length: 14 amino acids.

This clonotype was seen many times. The V and J genes are TRBV10-3 and TRBJ2-7, with 8 nucleotides matching TRBD1. Germline-derived CDR1 and CDR2 are ENHRY and SYGVKD. CDR3 length equals 12 residues. With V trimmed by 10 bases and J by 5 bases, 7 bases remained unmatched. CDR3: CATGDRSDEQYF. DNA for the CDR3: TGTGCCACCGGGGACAGGAGTGACGAGCAGTACTTC.

This clonotype was seen at least ten times. The chain is built from TRBV7-2 and TRBJ2-7; possibly TRBD1 or TRBD2 for D (6 bases each). The CDR3 is made up of 16 amino acids. Per the germline V gene, CDR1 is SGHTA and CDR2 is FQGNSA. V was pared by 0 bases and J by 2 bases, with 14 bases between. CDR3: CASSLAEGDLPYEQYF. DNA for the CDR3: TGTGCCAGCAGCTTAGCGGAGGGGGATCTCCCCTACGAGCAGTACTTC.

This clonotype was seen repeatedly, ten times or more. V and J are TRBV5-1 and TRBJ2-3, with 7 bases aligning to TRBD2. CDR1 is SGHRS and CDR2 is YFSETQ in the germline V gene. J gave up 3 bases and V 5 bases, and 9 bases lay outside the gene matches. CDR3 length: 15 amino acids. CDR3 sequence: CASRVPGLSTDTQYF. DNA for the CDR3: TGCGCCAGCAGGGTCCCGGGACTATCTACAGATACGCAGTATTTT.

This clonotype was observed at least ten times. The V call is TRBV7-2, the J call TRBJ1-2; 7 positions agree with TRBD1. Germline V gives CDR1 SGHTA, CDR2 FQGNSA. Trimming cost V 4 bases and J 3 bases; bases outside gene matches: 8. The CDR3 has 15 residues. DNA for the CDR3: TGTGCCAGCAGCTCCCGACAGGGTAGGGACTATGGCTACACCTTC. This encodes CASSSRQGRDYGYTF.